This T cell receptor beta chain was identified in a study of OX40 agonist ivuxolimab in advanced cancers. Study summary: Two patients with cutaneous melanoma and one with hepatocellular carcinoma, three in total, showed partial responses.

Assay used: immunoSEQ multiplex PCR; TCRdb lists only in-frame clones, some missing. The sample holds around 100,000 clones, around nine tenths seen once. This CDR3 region has 13 residues. With 0 bases removed from V and 3 bases from J, the gap between germline ends came to 4 bases. CDR1 and CDR2 from the germline V gene are SGDLS and YYNGEE. Patients were ruled out by autoimmune disease history or systemic immunosuppression. The receptor's source is an adult with an advanced solid tumor such as melanoma, head and neck, liver or kidney cancer. Sequenced here: CD4+ or CD8+ T cells sorted from blood, sampled in a trial of the OX40 agonist ivuxolimab. The genes are TRBV9 and TRBJ1-5; D not resolved. The CDR3 here is CASSVGDNQPQHF. DNA of the CDR3: TGTGCCAGCAGCGTAGGAGACAATCAGCCCCAGCATTTT.